The source of this TCR beta chain is a study of T cells expressing NK-cell markers. Study at large: The authors sequenced eight donors, of whom seven were HCMV-seropositive and one was seronegative.

Beta-chain TCR cDNA was generated via 5'RACE template switching with UMIs. TCRdb reprocessed the 5' RACE reads and keeps a single row for each CDR3 protein, giving no DNA. The sample holds hundreds of thousands of distinct CDR3 sequences. Germline lookup yields CDR1 LNHNV and CDR2 YYDKDF (reference sequence). The CDR3 has 17 amino acids. The receptor was isolated from a woman between 18 and 70 years old in good health. Sequences were obtained from blood T cells: a sorted CD56 or NKG2C T cell subset, CD4+ or CD8+ T cells, or bulk PBMC T cells (not recorded which). The rearrangement links TRBV15 to TRBJ2-1; with no DNA, the TCRdb D assignment of TRBD2 cannot be verified. The CDR3 sequence is CATSRDRVTTSLNEQFF. The whole variable domain, remainder taken from reference TRBV15 and TRBJ2-1, is DAMVIQNPRYQVTQFGKPVTLSCSQTLNHNVMYWYQQKSSQAPKLLFHYYDKDFNNEADTPDNFQSRRPNTSFCFLDIRSPGLGDTAMYLCATSRDRVTTSLNEQFFGPGTRLTVL.